The rows below give T cell receptor beta chains drawn from one sample of a study of response to subunit inactivated influenza vaccine. TCRdb re-called the RT-PCR reads through MiXCR, storing one row per CDR3 protein. This table holds more than 150,000 distinct CDR3 sequences, around 9% found once. Specimen: non-naive T cells sorted from PBMCs, collected on the day of vaccination. Receptor source: a man aged 45-65 years who received an inactivated influenza vaccine. Each CDR3 is given with its conserved first and last residue. Fields, in order: V gene, J gene, CDR3 protein.

TRBV7-9	TRBJ2-1	CASSLLQNSNEQFF
TRBV18	TRBJ2-5	CASSPAEVLETQYF
TRBV29-1	TRBJ2-7	CSVEDGSVEQYF
TRBV15	TRBJ2-7	CATSREGPSYEQYF
TRBV9	TRBJ2-2	CASSVTPGLAGGNTGELFF
TRBV9	TRBJ1-1	CASSVVAQGPNTEAFF
TRBV15	TRBJ2-7	CATSRGLAGTYEQYF
TRBV2	TRBJ2-2	CASSEFSGEDTGELFF
TRBV6-1	TRBJ1-2	CASSTVENYGYTF
TRBV9	TRBJ2-7	CASSVGGGAYEQYF
TRBV15	TRBJ1-2	CATSTSGTVGVMSGYTF
TRBV11-2	TRBJ2-3	CASSLFIAGGFLTDTQYF
TRBV10-3	TRBJ2-2	CAINVAGNTGELFF
TRBV6-5	TRBJ2-2	CTQTGATGELFF
TRBV6-2/TRBV6-3	TRBJ2-7	CASSYSREQYF
TRBV20-1	TRBJ2-7	CSAHSPEGNYEQYF
TRBV3-1	TRBJ1-6	CASTRQDAVSPLHF
TRBV4-2	TRBJ2-7	CASSQRAGNEQYF
TRBV2	TRBJ2-3	CASCGGQSTDTQYF
TRBV2	TRBJ2-3	CASSVLAGVPDTQYF
TRBV20-1	TRBJ2-7	CSAPLTALPEQYF
TRBV6-2/TRBV6-3	TRBJ2-4	CASRTPGVGNIQYF
TRBV4-3	TRBJ2-2	CASSQVWTSGSGTGELFF
TRBV28	TRBJ2-3	CASSSSGVPDTQYF
TRBV7-9	TRBJ2-3	CASSWTGATDTQYF
TRBV18	TRBJ2-7	CASSPVPGPYEQYF
TRBV4-2	TRBJ2-5	CASSPEGVRETQYF
TRBV7-2	TRBJ2-2	CASSLSSGGFKLGGELFF
TRBV12-3/TRBV12-4	TRBJ2-7	CASSRQGQTYEQYF
TRBV9	TRBJ2-1	CASSVGAEQFF
TRBV7-2	TRBJ2-5	CASSPQGSQETQYF
TRBV10-3	TRBJ2-3	CAIRARVTSGTTDTQYF
TRBV2	TRBJ2-3	CARTRTSGGVVDTQYF
TRBV28	TRBJ2-7	CAAGLAGISYEQYF
TRBV15	TRBJ2-7	CATSRDVRGEQYF
TRBV7-8	TRBJ1-2	CASSTRVRDGGYTF
TRBV20-1	TRBJ2-7	CSARDQRLAGGPLAEQYF
TRBV15	TRBJ1-1	CATSRGRGMNTEAFF
TRBV19	TRBJ2-7	CASTARQGAYEQYF
TRBV2	TRBJ2-5	CASNTGPVETQYF
TRBV24-1	TRBJ1-5	CATSPGGQGNQPQHF
TRBV15	TRBJ2-3	CATTLDRTSTDTQYF
TRBV6-1	TRBJ1-1	CASSRAMTGNTEAFF
TRBV10-3	TRBJ2-7	CAISEPLGDREKSYDYEQYF
TRBV5-1	TRBJ2-7	CASSLVGKPLPYEQYF
TRBV7-8	TRBJ1-2	CASSPDIGYGYTF
TRBV3-1	TRBJ1-2	CASSRRSLDGYTF
TRBV2	TRBJ2-7	CASSAGEQYF
TRBV5-1	TRBJ2-5	CASSFQGVRETQYF
TRBV20-1	TRBJ2-1	CSARESGRRANEQFF
TRBV20-1	TRBJ1-5	CSARDHNHPGNQPQHF
TRBV4-2	TRBJ2-1	CASSQEISGSSYNEQFF